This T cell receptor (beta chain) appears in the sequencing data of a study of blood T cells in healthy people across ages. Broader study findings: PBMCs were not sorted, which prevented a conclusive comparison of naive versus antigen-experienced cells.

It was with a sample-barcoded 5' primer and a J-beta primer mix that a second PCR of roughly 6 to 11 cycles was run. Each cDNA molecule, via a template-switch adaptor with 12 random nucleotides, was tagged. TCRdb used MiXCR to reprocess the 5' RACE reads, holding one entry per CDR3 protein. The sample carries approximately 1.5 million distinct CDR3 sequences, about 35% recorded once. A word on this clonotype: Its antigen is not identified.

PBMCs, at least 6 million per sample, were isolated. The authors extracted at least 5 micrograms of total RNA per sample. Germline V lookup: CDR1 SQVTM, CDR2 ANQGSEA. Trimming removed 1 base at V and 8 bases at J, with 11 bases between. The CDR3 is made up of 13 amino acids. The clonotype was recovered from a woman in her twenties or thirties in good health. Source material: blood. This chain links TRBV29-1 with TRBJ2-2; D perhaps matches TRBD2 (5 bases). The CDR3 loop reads CSVEVQGRGELFF. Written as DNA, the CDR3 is TGCAGCGTTGAAGTCCAAGGGAGAGGGGAGCTGTTTTTT.